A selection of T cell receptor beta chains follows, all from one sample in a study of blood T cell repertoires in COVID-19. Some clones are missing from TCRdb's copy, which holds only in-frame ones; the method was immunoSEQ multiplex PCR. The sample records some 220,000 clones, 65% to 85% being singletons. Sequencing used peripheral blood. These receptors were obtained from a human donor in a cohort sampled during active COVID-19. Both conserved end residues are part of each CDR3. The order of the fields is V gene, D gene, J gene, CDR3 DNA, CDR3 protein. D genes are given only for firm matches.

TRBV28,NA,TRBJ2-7,TGTGCCAGCAGTTTATTCACCTACGAGCAGTACTTC,CASSLFTYEQYF
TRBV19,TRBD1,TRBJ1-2,TGTGCCAGTAGTACATTACAGGGGGCGTTTGATGGCTACACCTTC,CASSTLQGAFDGYTF
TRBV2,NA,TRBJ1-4,TGTGCCAGCCTGAATGAAAAACTGTTTTTT,CASLNEKLFF
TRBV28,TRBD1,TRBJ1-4,TGTGCCAGCAGTTTTCCCTCTACAGGGGATGAAAAACTGTTTTTT,CASSFPSTGDEKLFF
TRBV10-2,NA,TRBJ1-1,TGCGCCAGCAGGCAGGGATTGAACACTGAAGCTTTCTTT,CASRQGLNTEAFF
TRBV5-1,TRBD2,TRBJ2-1,TGCGCCAGCAGCCTAGTCCTAGCGGGAAACAATGAGCAGTTCTTC,CASSLVLAGNNEQFF
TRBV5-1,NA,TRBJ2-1,TGCGCCAGCCGCGGGCAGGAGGATGAGCAGTTCTTC,CASRGQEDEQFF
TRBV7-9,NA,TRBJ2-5,TGTGCCAGCAGCTTGGTCCGAGGGGGCCAAGAGACCCAGTACTTC,CASSLVRGGQETQYF
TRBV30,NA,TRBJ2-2,TGTGCCTGGACAATTGGCGGCGGGGAGCTGTTTTTT,CAWTIGGGELFF
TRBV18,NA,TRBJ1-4,TGTGCCAGCTCACCACCAGTCGAGAGGGAAAAACTGTTTTTT,CASSPPVEREKLFF
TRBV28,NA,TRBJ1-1,TGTGCCAGCAGTCTCCCTAACCGGAACACTGAAGCTTTCTTT,CASSLPNRNTEAFF
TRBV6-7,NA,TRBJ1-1,TGTGCCAGCAGTCGCCGGGTCTCATCCACTGAAGCTTTCTTT,CASSRRVSSTEAFF